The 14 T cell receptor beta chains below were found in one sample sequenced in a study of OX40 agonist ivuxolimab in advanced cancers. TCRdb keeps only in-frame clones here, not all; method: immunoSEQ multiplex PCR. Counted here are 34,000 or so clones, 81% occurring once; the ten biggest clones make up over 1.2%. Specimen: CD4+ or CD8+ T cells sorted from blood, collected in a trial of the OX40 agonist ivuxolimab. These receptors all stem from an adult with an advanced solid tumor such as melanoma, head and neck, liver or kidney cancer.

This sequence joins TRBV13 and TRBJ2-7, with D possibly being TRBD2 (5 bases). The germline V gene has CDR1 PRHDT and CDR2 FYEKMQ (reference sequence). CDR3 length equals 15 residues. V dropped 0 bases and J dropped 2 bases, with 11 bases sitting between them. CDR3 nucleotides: TGTGCCAGCAGCTTAGGCCGGCGGGCTACCTACGAGCAGTACTTC. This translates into CASSLGRRATYEQYF.

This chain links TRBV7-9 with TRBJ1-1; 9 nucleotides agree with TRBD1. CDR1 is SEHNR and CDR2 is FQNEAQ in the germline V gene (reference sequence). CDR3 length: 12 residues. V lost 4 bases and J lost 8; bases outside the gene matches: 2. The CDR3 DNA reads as TGTGCCAGCAGCTCCACAGGGGGCGAAGCTTTCTTT. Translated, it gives CASSSTGGEAFF.

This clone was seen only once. CDR3 coding DNA: TGTGCCAGCAAGCAGGATCCAAGCTCCTACGAGCAGTACTTC. Its translation is CASKQDPSSYEQYF. The chain combines TRBV7-2 with TRBJ2-7; D unresolved. The CDR3 length is 14 residues. V lost 7 bases and J 0 bases, leaving 13 bases between the germline ends. The germline V gene encodes CDR1 SGHTA and CDR2 FQGNSA.

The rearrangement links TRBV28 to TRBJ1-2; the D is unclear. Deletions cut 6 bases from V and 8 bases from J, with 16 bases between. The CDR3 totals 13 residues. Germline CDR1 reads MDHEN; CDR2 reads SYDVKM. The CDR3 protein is CASSTLQSRGYTF. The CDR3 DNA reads TGTGCCAGCAGCACCCTCCAAAGCCGGGGCTACACCTTC.

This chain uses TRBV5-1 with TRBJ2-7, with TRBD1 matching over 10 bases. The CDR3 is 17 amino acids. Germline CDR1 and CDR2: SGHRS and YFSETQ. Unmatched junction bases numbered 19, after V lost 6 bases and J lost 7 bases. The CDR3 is CASTKTVTGGPPKEQYF. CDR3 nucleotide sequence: TGCGCCAGCACCAAGACTGTGACAGGGGGCCCCCCCAAGGAGCAGTACTTC. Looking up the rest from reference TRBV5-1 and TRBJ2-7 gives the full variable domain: KAGVTQTPRYLIKTRGQQVTLSCSPISGHRSVSWYQQTPGQGLQFLFEYFSETQRNKGNFPGRFSGRQFSNSRSEMNVSTLELGDSALYLCASTKTVTGGPPKEQYFGPGTRLTVT.

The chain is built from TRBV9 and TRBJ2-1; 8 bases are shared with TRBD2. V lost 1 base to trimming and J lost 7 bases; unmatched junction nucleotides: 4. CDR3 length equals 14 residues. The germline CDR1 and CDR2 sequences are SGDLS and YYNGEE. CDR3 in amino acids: CASSVLAGSNEQFF. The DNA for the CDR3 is TGTGCCAGCAGCGTACTAGCGGGTTCAAATGAGCAGTTCTTC.

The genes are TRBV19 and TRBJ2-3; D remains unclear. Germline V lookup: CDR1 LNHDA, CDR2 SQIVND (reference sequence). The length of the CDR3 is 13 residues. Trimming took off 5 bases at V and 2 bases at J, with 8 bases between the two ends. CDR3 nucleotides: TGTGCCAGTAGTTCAAGGGACACAGATACGCAGTATTTT. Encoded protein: CASSSRDTDTQYF.

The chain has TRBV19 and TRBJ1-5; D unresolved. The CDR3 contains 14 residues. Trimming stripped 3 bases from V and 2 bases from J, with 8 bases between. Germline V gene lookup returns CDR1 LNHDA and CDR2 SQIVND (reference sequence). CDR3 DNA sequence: TGTGCCAGTAGTATCGGGAGAGGCAATCAGCCCCAGCATTTT. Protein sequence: CASSIGRGNQPQHF. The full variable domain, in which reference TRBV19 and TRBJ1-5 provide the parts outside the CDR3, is DGGITQSPKYLFRKEGQNVTLSCEQNLNHDAMYWYRQDPGQGLRLIYYSQIVNDFQKGDIAEGYSVSREKKESFPLTVTSAQKNPTAFYLCASSIGRGNQPQHFGDGTRLSIL.

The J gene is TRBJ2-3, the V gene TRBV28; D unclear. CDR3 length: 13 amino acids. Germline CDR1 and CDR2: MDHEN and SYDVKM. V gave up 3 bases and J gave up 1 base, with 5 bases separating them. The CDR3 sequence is CASSLKGTDTQYF. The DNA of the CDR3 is TGTGCCAGCAGTTTGAAGGGCACAGATACGCAGTATTTT. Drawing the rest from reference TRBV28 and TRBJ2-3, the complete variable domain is DVKVTQSSRYLVKRTGEKVFLECVQDMDHENMFWYRQDPGLGLRLIYFSYDVKMKEKGDIPEGYSVSREKKERFSLILESASTNQTSMYLCASSLKGTDTQYFGPGTRLTVL.

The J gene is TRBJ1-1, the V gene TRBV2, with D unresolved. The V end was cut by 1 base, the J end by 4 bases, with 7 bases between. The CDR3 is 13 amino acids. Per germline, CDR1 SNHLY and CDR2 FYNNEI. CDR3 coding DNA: TGTGCCAGCAGTGAAGAGGGCCTCACTGAAGCTTTCTTT. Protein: CASSEEGLTEAFF.

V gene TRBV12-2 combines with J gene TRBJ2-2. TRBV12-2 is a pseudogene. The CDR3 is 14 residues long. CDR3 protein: CASRRAHEAGELFF. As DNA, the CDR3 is TGTGCAAGTCGCCGGGCGCACGAGGCCGGGGAGCTGTTTTTT.

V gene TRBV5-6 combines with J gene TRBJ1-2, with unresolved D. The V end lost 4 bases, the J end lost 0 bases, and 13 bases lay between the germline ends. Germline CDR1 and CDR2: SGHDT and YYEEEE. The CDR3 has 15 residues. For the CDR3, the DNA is TGTGCCAGCAGCCGCTTCTGGGCGTCTAACTATGGCTACACCTTC. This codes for CASSRFWASNYGYTF.

The CDR3 spells CASSSSGGRETQYF. The CDR3 region has the DNA TGCGCCAGCAGTTCAAGCGGGGGTCGAGAGACCCAGTACTTC. The rearrangement uses TRBV4-3 and TRBJ2-5, with TRBD2 identical over 8 bases. CDR3 size: 14 residues. Germline CDR1 and CDR2: LGHNA and YSLEER. The V gene end was trimmed by 6 bases and the J gene end by 4 bases; junction bases not matched to a gene: 7.

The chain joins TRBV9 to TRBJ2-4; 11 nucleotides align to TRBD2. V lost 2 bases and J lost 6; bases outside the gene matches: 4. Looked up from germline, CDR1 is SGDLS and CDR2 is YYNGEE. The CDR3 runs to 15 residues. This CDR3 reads CASSVSTSGINIQYF. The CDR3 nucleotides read TGTGCCAGCAGCGTTTCGACTAGCGGGATAAACATTCAGTACTTC.